A selection of T cell receptor beta chains follows, all from one sample in a study of blood T cell repertoires in COVID-19. Measured with immunoSEQ multiplex PCR; TCRdb has only the in-frame clones, and not every one. This sample yields about 220,000 clones, of which over 75% are seen a single time; approximately 3.6% belongs to the top ten. Sequencing was performed on PBMCs or T cells enriched from blood (not recorded which). These receptors originate from a woman in her sixties or seventies who had recovered from COVID-19. Both conserved end residues are part of each CDR3. Fields, in order: CDR3 length, D gene, V gene, J gene, clone size, CDR3 protein, CDR3 DNA. A D gene is named only where the DNA matches it firmly. Where a row states a size, it is once, few, many or the class of an expanded clone; other rows omit it.

CDR3 length: 14
D gene: TRBD1
V gene: TRBV6-2/TRBV6-3
J gene: TRBJ2-7
clone size: .
CDR3 protein: CASSKETGAYEQYF
CDR3 DNA: TGTGCCAGCAGTAAAGAGACAGGGGCCTACGAGCAGTACTTC

CDR3 length: 16
D gene: TRBD1
V gene: TRBV19
J gene: TRBJ2-1
clone size: .
CDR3 protein: CASSYSGTGGNNEQFF
CDR3 DNA: TGTGCCAGTAGTTACTCCGGGACAGGGGGAAACAATGAGCAGTTCTTC

CDR3 length: 16
D gene: .
V gene: TRBV6-6
J gene: TRBJ2-3
clone size: .
CDR3 protein: CASVRGGITSTDTQYF
CDR3 DNA: TGTGCCAGCGTCCGTGGGGGGATTACTAGCACAGATACGCAGTATTTT

CDR3 length: 14
D gene: .
V gene: TRBV5-1
J gene: TRBJ2-7
clone size: .
CDR3 protein: CASSLVQGTYEQYF
CDR3 DNA: TGCGCCAGCAGCTTGGTCCAGGGGACCTACGAGCAGTACTTC

CDR3 length: 15
D gene: .
V gene: TRBV3-1/TRBV3-2
J gene: TRBJ2-7
clone size: .
CDR3 protein: CASSPTLSATYEQYF
CDR3 DNA: TGTGCCAGCAGCCCGACCCTAAGCGCCACCTACGAGCAGTACTTC

CDR3 length: 13
D gene: .
V gene: TRBV18
J gene: TRBJ1-3
clone size: .
CDR3 protein: CASSPPQRDTIYF
CDR3 DNA: TGTGCCAGCTCACCACCCCAGAGGGACACCATATATTTT

CDR3 length: 14
D gene: TRBD1
V gene: TRBV7-3
J gene: TRBJ2-1
clone size: .
CDR3 protein: CASSPEGANNEQFF
CDR3 DNA: TGTGCCAGCAGCCCCGAGGGGGCGAACAATGAGCAGTTCTTC

CDR3 length: 16
D gene: TRBD1
V gene: TRBV9
J gene: TRBJ2-1
clone size: .
CDR3 protein: CASSGPGQGVYNEQFF
CDR3 DNA: TGTGCCAGCAGCGGTCCGGGACAGGGAGTGTACAATGAGCAGTTCTTC

CDR3 length: 15
D gene: .
V gene: TRBV12-5
J gene: TRBJ1-3
clone size: .
CDR3 protein: CASGLVQGPGNTIYF
CDR3 DNA: TGTGCTAGTGGTTTGGTACAGGGTCCTGGAAACACCATATATTTT

CDR3 length: 16
D gene: TRBD1
V gene: TRBV12-5
J gene: TRBJ1-3
clone size: .
CDR3 protein: CASGYGQGLTGNTIYF
CDR3 DNA: TGTGCTAGTGGCTACGGACAGGGACTCACTGGAAACACCATATATTTT

CDR3 length: 14
D gene: TRBD1
V gene: TRBV18
J gene: TRBJ1-1
clone size: .
CDR3 protein: CASSPPGRGTEAFF
CDR3 DNA: TGTGCCAGCTCACCACCGGGCAGGGGGACTGAAGCTTTCTTT

CDR3 length: 15
D gene: .
V gene: TRBV6-1
J gene: TRBJ1-2
clone size: .
CDR3 protein: CASSEGDGGVGGYTF
CDR3 DNA: TGTGCCAGCAGTGAAGGGGACGGGGGTGTAGGAGGCTACACCTTC

CDR3 length: 16
D gene: .
V gene: TRBV5-6
J gene: TRBJ1-6
clone size: .
CDR3 protein: CASSLVGSSYNSPLHF
CDR3 DNA: TGTGCCAGCAGCTTGGTGGGGAGCTCCTATAATTCACCCCTCCACTTT

CDR3 length: 12
D gene: TRBD2
V gene: TRBV5-6
J gene: TRBJ2-1
clone size: once
CDR3 protein: CASSLEAGGLFF
CDR3 DNA: TGTGCCAGCAGCTTGGAGGCGGGGGGGCTATTCTTC

CDR3 length: 15
D gene: .
V gene: TRBV6-5
J gene: TRBJ1-4
clone size: .
CDR3 protein: CASSYSPGFNEKLFF
CDR3 DNA: TGTGCCAGCAGTTACTCGCCGGGATTTAATGAAAAACTGTTTTTT

CDR3 length: 13
D gene: .
V gene: TRBV2
J gene: TRBJ1-2
clone size: .
CDR3 protein: CASRIGQSYGYTF
CDR3 DNA: TGTGCCAGCAGGATAGGACAGTCCTATGGCTACACCTTC

CDR3 length: 14
D gene: .
V gene: TRBV19
J gene: TRBJ2-7
clone size: .
CDR3 protein: CASSRRDGGAGQYF
CDR3 DNA: TGTGCCAGCTCTAGACGGGACGGAGGAGCGGGGCAGTACTTC

CDR3 length: 16
D gene: TRBD2
V gene: TRBV25-1
J gene: TRBJ2-1
clone size: .
CDR3 protein: CASSEGKGLLYNEQFF
CDR3 DNA: TGTGCCAGCAGTGAAGGAAAGGGACTACTCTACAATGAGCAGTTCTTC

CDR3 length: 13
D gene: .
V gene: TRBV6-5
J gene: TRBJ1-1
clone size: .
CDR3 protein: CASSFSPDSEAFF
CDR3 DNA: TGTGCCAGCAGTTTCTCCCCGGACAGTGAAGCTTTCTTT

CDR3 length: 15
D gene: TRBD1
V gene: TRBV7-2
J gene: TRBJ1-2
clone size: .
CDR3 protein: CASSSGTGADYGYTF
CDR3 DNA: TGTGCCAGCAGCTCAGGGACAGGGGCTGACTATGGCTACACCTTC

CDR3 length: 18
D gene: .
V gene: TRBV14
J gene: TRBJ2-3
clone size: .
CDR3 protein: CASSIYLGGTLSTDTQYF
CDR3 DNA: TGTGCCAGCAGCATATATCTTGGCGGGACTTTAAGCACAGATACGCAGTATTTT

CDR3 length: 15
D gene: .
V gene: TRBV27
J gene: TRBJ1-2
clone size: .
CDR3 protein: CASSLSGGVRFGYTF
CDR3 DNA: TGTGCCAGCAGTTTATCGGGGGGGGTCAGATTCGGCTACACCTTC

CDR3 length: 13
D gene: .
V gene: TRBV25-1
J gene: TRBJ1-1
clone size: .
CDR3 protein: CASSESDRNKAFF
CDR3 DNA: TGTGCCAGCAGTGAATCTGACAGGAATAAAGCTTTCTTT

CDR3 length: 12
D gene: TRBD1
V gene: TRBV27
J gene: TRBJ1-5
clone size: .
CDR3 protein: CASRRQGQPQHF
CDR3 DNA: TGTGCCAGCAGGAGACAGGGTCAGCCCCAGCATTTT

CDR3 length: 15
D gene: TRBD1
V gene: TRBV10-3
J gene: TRBJ2-2
clone size: .
CDR3 protein: CAISATGGQTGELFF
CDR3 DNA: TGTGCCATCAGTGCCACAGGGGGCCAGACCGGGGAGCTGTTTTTT

CDR3 length: 14
D gene: .
V gene: TRBV2
J gene: TRBJ2-3
clone size: .
CDR3 protein: CASSEALGRRAQYF
CDR3 DNA: TGTGCCAGCAGTGAAGCGCTCGGCCGCAGGGCGCAGTATTTT

CDR3 length: 16
D gene: TRBD2
V gene: TRBV11-2
J gene: TRBJ2-3
clone size: .
CDR3 protein: CASSLGVGGETDTQYF
CDR3 DNA: TGTGCCAGCAGCTTAGGAGTTGGGGGGGAGACTGATACGCAGTATTTT

CDR3 length: 14
D gene: .
V gene: TRBV6-2/TRBV6-3
J gene: TRBJ2-7
clone size: .
CDR3 protein: CASNPGGGTYEQYF
CDR3 DNA: TGTGCCAGCAACCCCGGTGGGGGCACCTACGAGCAGTACTTC

CDR3 length: 14
D gene: .
V gene: TRBV11-2
J gene: TRBJ2-5
clone size: .
CDR3 protein: CASSAMNGEETQYF
CDR3 DNA: TGTGCCAGCAGCGCAATGAACGGGGAAGAGACCCAGTACTTC

CDR3 length: 15
D gene: .
V gene: TRBV11-2
J gene: TRBJ2-3
clone size: .
CDR3 protein: CASSLGGYGGDTQYF
CDR3 DNA: TGTGCCAGCAGCTTAGGAGGATACGGGGGAGATACGCAGTATTTT